This TCR beta chain was obtained from a study of shared clonotypes between healthy human individuals (TCRdb year 2020). About the study as a whole: The cohort included three men and a couple of women between 18 and 49 years of age. Per donor, three plates each were used for CD4 naive and CD4 memory, two for CD8 naive, and one for CD8 memory. To estimate repertoire size and how much clonotypes are shared between individuals, the study performed deep sequencing of blood TCR repertoires from about five healthy adults. Libraries were prepared and TCR repertoires were sequenced by different laboratories using diverse techniques, in order to increase sequencing depth and limit assay-specific biases. Per donor, leukapheresis produced somewhere between about 0.94 and 9 billion PBMCs.

Healthy HIV-negative adults with no recently reported acute infections or vaccinations were included as donors. Every donor was a Caucasian adult living in Nashville, Tennessee, USA. CD4+ T cells were enriched by magnetic negative selection; naive cells were then positively selected on CD45RA, and the negative fraction formed the memory subset. Blood was obtained by leukapheresis, after which PBMCs were separated by Ficoll-Histopaque density gradient centrifugation and cryopreserved in liquid nitrogen vapor phase. Purity and quantity of every magnetically sorted T cell population were checked by analytical flow cytometry. Genomic DNA was isolated from each sorted fraction and quantified by UV absorbance on a Nanodrop 2000c. Findings and caveats that apply to the study as a whole: Estimated clonotype richness was generally larger for naive than for memory subsets. The genetic and exposure-history diversity represented was limited by the small number of donors. Pairwise subsampling led to the expectation that sequencing depth would affect the degree of clonotype sharing among donors. Sampling was limited to blood, and TCR repertoires in tissue likely differ from TCR repertoires in blood. Clonotypes shared by all four sorted-subset donors showed higher generation probabilities than non-shared clonotypes. Even with the large sequencing depth, rarefaction of the sorted-subset datasets indicated that sequencing was incomplete. Across a handful of donors, around 5% of naive CD4, 3% to 3.5% of naive CD8, approximately 2.5% of memory CD4, and under 0.45% of memory CD8 clonotypes were shared.

The CDR3 holds 14 amino acids from the cysteine to the phenylalanine. Only the CDR3 DNA is retained, 42 bases long and in frame from the first base. CDR1 and CDR2 (KGHSH, LQKENI) derive from the germline V gene. V loses 3 bases at its end and J loses 4 bases; junction bases beyond the gene matches: 5. TCR CDR3 regions were amplified from genomic DNA by multiplex PCR using the deep immunoSEQ assay. Genomic DNA extracted from each cell subset was distributed evenly over all wells of several immunoSEQ 96-well plates, and each plate served as one replicate. Each replicate PCR for sorted subsets received 150 to 250 ng genomic DNA, equal to about 30,000 T cell genomes. Purified libraries were measured with a Qubit 3.0 fluorometer, size-checked on a Bioanalyzer 2100, and measured again with the KAPA Library Quantification kit. Every immunoSEQ 96-well plate was sequenced on a dedicated single-read 150-cycle Illumina NextSeq 550 flow cell. Turning to the authors' computational methods: The immunoSEQ output contained only junctional sequences without quality scores, so filtering could not match that applied to full-length reads. To assign V/J genes and CDR3, sequences were annotated against IMGT germline references using PyIR, a Python wrapper for IgBLAST v1.9. Reads were removed for weak V/J assignments (E-value above 1e-6), missing CDR3, stop codons, out-of-frame junctions, or ambiguous translated residues. V3J clonotypes were defined as sequences sharing an identical inferred V gene, J gene, and CDR3 amino acid sequence. Percentage overlap between repertoires was computed as shared unique clonotypes divided by the size of the smaller repertoire. Richness of each repertoire was evaluated using RTK rarefaction, the Chao1 estimator, and Recon v2.1 estimates of unobserved clonotypes. Generation probabilities for all TCRbeta clonotypes obtained by the gDNA method from a few donors were computed using OLGA. TCRdb stores this immuneACCESS table with in-frame sequences only. Part of the clones is absent; in the studies checked, under half of the shortfall reflects unresolved V genes, and no reason is known for the rest. V, J and clone size are taken as reported in that table, and D and trimming were inferred from the DNA itself. The sample table records more than 1.2 million clones; 97% to 99% of these occur just once. The top ten constitute under 0.45% of the sample.

Concerning this clone: It lacks a known antigen. Base-call qualities are not available, and no considerably larger clone is one nucleotide away.

The clonotype originates from a man aged 25-45 years in good health. The sample consisted of naive CD4+ T cells sorted from blood. Read against the paper, the sample's cell subset or site label means: CD45RA+ positively selected. Here the chain combines TRBV18 and TRBJ2-5; 7 central nucleotides agree with TRBD1. Here the CDR3 is given as CASSPQGGAETQYF. The nucleotides are TGTGCCAGCTCACCTCAAGGGGGCGCAGAGACCCAGTACTTC.